The clone carrying this TCR beta chain has only a few counts. This sample was included in a study of patients and donors after allogeneic stem cell transplantation. TCRdb fed the RT-PCR reads into MiXCR, producing one record per CDR3 protein. The sample shows about a million distinct CDR3 sequences, about 20% of them seen only once. The V segment lost 1 base and the J segment 8 bases; nucleotides outside the gene matches: 9. The germline CDR1 and CDR2 sequences are SGDLS and YYNGEE. This CDR3 has 16 amino acids. The specimen was blood, either unsorted or a sorted T cell fraction (not recorded which). The rearrangement joins TRBV9 to TRBJ2-3, with 11 bases fitting TRBD2. The sequence derives from a human donor who was either an allogeneic HSCT recipient or a stem cell or donor lymphocyte infusion donor (not recorded which). It is not recorded whose cells these are; they may come from a transplant donor. CDR3 in DNA: TGTGCCAGCAGCGTAACGACTAGCGGGGCCCAGATTACGCAGTATTTT. The encoded protein is CASSVTTSGAQITQYF. Based on the CDR3 plus reference TRBV9 and TRBJ2-3, the full variable domain is DSGVTQTPKHLITATGQRVTLRCSPRSGDLSVYWYQQSLDQGLQFLIQYYNGEERAKGNILERFSAQQFPDLHSELNLSSLELGDSALYFCASSVTTSGAQITQYFGPGTRLTVL.